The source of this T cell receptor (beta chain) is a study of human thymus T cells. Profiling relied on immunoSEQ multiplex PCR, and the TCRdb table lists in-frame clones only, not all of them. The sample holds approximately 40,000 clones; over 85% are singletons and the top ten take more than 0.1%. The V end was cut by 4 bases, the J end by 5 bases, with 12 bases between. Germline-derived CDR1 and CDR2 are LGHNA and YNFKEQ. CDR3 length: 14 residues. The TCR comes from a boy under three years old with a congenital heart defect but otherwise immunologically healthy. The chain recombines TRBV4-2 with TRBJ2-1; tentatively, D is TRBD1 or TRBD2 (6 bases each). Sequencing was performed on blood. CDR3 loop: CASSLWGANNEQFF. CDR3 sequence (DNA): TGTGCCAGCAGCCTTTGGGGGGCCAACAATGAGCAGTTCTTC.